This TCR beta chain came from a study of blood T cell repertoires in COVID-19. Looking at the study overall: COVID-19 samples from acute and convalescent phases originated in the United States, Italy and Spain. The cDNA or gDNA used as material had been derived from T cells, B-cell-depleted T cells, or PBMCs.

Unmatched junction bases numbered 11, after V lost 6 bases and J lost 13 bases. CDR3 size: 12 residues. Under the authors' procedure: The assay estimated nucleated cells by amplifying reference gene primers. Profiled with immunoSEQ multiplex PCR; TCRdb holds only in-frame clones, not every one. The DNA gave D and trimming, while V, J and clone size come from that table. The table includes some 200,000 clones, roughly four fifths detected once. The specimen was peripheral blood. V usage is TRBV12-3 or TRBV12-4 and J usage is TRBJ2-7, with 8 bases that match TRBD1. This receptor was taken from a woman aged 40 to 49 with acute or convalescent COVID-19. DNA of the CDR3: TGTGCCAGCAGGCAGCCCCCGGGACAGGATTACTTC. Encoded protein: CASRQPPGQDYF.